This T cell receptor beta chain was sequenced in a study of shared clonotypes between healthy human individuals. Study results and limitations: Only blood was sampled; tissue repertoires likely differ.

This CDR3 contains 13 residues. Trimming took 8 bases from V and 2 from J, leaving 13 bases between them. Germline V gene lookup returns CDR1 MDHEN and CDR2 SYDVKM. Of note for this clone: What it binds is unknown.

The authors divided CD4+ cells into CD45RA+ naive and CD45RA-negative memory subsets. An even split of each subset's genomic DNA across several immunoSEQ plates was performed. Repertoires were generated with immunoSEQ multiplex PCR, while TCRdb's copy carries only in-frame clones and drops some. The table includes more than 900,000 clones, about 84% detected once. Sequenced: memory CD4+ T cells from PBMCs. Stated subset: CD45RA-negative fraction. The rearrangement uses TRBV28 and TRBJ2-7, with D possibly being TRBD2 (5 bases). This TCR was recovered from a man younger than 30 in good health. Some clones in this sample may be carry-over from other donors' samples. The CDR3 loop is CASVVPGTYEQYF. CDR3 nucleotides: TGTGCCAGCGTCGTCCCGGGAACCTACGAGCAGTACTTC. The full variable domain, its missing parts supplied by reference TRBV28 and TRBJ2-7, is DVKVTQSSRYLVKRTGEKVFLECVQDMDHENMFWYRQDPGLGLRLIYFSYDVKMKEKGDIPEGYSVSREKKERFSLILESASTNQTSMYLCASVVPGTYEQYFGPGTRLTVT.